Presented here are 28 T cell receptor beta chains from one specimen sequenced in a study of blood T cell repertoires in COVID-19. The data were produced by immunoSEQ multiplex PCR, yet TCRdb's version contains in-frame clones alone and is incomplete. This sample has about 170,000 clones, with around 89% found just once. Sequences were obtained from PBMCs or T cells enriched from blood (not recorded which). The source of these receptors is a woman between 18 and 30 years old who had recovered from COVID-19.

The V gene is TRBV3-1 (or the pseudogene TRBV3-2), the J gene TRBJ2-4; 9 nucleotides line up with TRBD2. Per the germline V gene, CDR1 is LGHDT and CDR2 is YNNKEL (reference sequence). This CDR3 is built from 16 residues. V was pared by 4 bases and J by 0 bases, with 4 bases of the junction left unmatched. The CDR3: CASSPLAGIAKNIQYF. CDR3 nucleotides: TGTGCCAGCAGCCCCCTAGCGGGAATAGCCAAAAACATTCAGTACTTC.

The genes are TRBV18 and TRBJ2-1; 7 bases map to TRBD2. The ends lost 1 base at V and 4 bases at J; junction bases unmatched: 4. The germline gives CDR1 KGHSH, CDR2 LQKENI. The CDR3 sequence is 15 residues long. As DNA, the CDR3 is TGTGCCAGCTCACCACTCGGTAGCGGGTACAATGAGCAGTTCTTC. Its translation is CASSPLGSGYNEQFF. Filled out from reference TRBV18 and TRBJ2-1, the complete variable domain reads NAGVMQNPRHLVRRRGQEARLRCSPMKGHSHVYWYRQLPEEGLKFMVYLQKENIIDESGMPKERFSAEFPKEGPSILRIQQVVRGDSAAYFCASSPLGSGYNEQFFGPGTRLTVL.

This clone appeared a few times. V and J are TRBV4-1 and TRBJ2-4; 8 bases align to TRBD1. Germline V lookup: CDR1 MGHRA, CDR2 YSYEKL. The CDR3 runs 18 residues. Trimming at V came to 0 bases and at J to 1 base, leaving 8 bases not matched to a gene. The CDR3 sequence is CASSQDRQGARAKNIQYF. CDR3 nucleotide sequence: TGCGCCAGCAGCCAAGATCGTCAGGGGGCCAGGGCCAAAAACATTCAGTACTTC.

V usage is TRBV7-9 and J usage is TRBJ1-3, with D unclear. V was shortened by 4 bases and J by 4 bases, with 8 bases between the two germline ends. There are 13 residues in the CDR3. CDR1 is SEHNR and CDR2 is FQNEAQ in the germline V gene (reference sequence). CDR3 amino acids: CASSSDTGNTIYF. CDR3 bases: TGTGCCAGCAGCTCCGACACGGGAAACACCATATATTTT.

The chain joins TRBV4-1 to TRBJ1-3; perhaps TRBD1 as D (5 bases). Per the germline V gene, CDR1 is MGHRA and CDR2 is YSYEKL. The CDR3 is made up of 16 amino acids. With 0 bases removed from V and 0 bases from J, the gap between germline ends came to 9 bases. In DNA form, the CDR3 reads TGCGCCAGCAGCCAAGATTCGACAGTCTCTGGAAACACCATATATTTT. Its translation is CASSQDSTVSGNTIYF.

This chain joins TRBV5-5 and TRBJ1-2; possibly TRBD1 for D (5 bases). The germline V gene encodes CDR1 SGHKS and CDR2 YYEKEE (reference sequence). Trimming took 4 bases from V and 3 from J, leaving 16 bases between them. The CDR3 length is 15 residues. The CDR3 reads CASSQPGGGDYGYTF. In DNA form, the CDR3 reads TGTGCCAGCAGCCAGCCCGGTGGGGGGGACTATGGCTACACCTTC.

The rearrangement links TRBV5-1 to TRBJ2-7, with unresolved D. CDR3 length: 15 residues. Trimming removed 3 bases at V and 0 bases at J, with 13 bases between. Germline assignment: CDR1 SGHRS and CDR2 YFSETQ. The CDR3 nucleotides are TGCGCCAGCAGCTACCTTTCCGCAGTCTCCTACGAGCAGTACTTC. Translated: CASSYLSAVSYEQYF.

DNA for the CDR3: TGTGCCAGCAGCTCCCTGTGGGGCGCAACTAATGAAAAACTGTTTTTT. It specifies CASSSLWGATNEKLFF. This rearrangement joins TRBV28 to TRBJ1-4, with D possibly matching TRBD1 (5 bases). CDR1 and CDR2 from the germline V gene are MDHEN and SYDVKM. Deletions cut 6 bases from V and 0 bases from J, with 14 bases between. This CDR3 has 16 residues.

The CDR3, as DNA: TGTGCCAGCAGGGGAACAGGGGACTCTGGAAACACCATATATTTT. Amino acid sequence: CASRGTGDSGNTIYF. The chain is built from TRBV7-9 and TRBJ1-3; 7 bases fit TRBD1. Trimming at V came to 6 bases and at J to 0 bases, leaving 5 bases not matched to a gene. The CDR3 is 15 residues long. In germline, CDR1 is SEHNR, CDR2 FQNEAQ (reference sequence). Looking up the rest from reference TRBV7-9 and TRBJ1-3 gives the full variable domain: DTGVSQNPRHKITKRGQNVTFRCDPISEHNRLYWYRQTLGQGPEFLTYFQNEAQLEKSRLLSDRFSAERPKGSFSTLEIQRTEQGDSAMYLCASRGTGDSGNTIYFGEGSWLTVV.

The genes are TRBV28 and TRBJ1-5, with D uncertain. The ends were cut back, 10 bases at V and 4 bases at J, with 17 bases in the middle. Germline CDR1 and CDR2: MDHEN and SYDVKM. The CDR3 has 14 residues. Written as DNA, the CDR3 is TGTGCCACCAAAGGCCCTAGGAGGAATCAGCCCCAGCATTTT. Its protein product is CATKGPRRNQPQHF.

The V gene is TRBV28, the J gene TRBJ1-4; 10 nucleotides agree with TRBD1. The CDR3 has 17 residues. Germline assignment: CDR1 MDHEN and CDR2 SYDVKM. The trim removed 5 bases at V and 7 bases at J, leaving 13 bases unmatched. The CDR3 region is CASSPRQGALAGEKLFF. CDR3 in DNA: TGTGCCAGCAGTCCAAGACAGGGGGCTCTTGCGGGTGAAAAACTGTTTTTT.

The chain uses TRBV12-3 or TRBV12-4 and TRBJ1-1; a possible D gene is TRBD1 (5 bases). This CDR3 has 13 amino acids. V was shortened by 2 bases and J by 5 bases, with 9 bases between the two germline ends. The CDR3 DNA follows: TGTGCCAGCAGTTTACCAGGGTGGACTGAAGCTTTCTTT. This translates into CASSLPGWTEAFF.

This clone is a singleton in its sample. The chain's CDR3 is CASSPSGVAYEQYF. In DNA form, the CDR3 reads TGCGCCAGCAGCCCCTCCGGGGTTGCCTACGAGCAGTACTTC. This sequence joins TRBV5-1 and TRBJ2-7; maybe TRBD2 (5 bases). Germline values: CDR1 SGHRS, CDR2 YFSETQ. CDR3 length: 14 amino acids. V lost 4 bases, J lost 2 bases, and 13 bases lay in between.

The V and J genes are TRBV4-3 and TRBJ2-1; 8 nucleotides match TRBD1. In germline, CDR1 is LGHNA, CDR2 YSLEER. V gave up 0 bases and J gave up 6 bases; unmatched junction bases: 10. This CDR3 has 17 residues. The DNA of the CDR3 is TGCGCCAGCAGCCAAGATTCTTTGACAGGGGAACTCAATGAGCAGTTCTTC. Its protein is CASSQDSLTGELNEQFF.

CDR3 protein: CASSSGTAYGYTF. The CDR3 DNA reads TGTGCCAGCAGCTCCGGGACAGCGTATGGCTACACCTTC. This rearrangement joins TRBV7-9 to TRBJ1-2, with 7 bases that match TRBD1. Germline values: CDR1 SEHNR, CDR2 FQNEAQ (reference sequence). This CDR3 spans 13 amino acids. Germline trimming cut 4 bases from V and 5 bases from J; bases unmatched to any gene: 4.

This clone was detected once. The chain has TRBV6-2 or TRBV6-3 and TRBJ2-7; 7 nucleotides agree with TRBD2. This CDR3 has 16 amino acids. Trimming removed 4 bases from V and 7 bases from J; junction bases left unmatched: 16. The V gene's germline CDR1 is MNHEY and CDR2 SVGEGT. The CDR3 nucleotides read TGTGCCAGCAGTTGGACTACTAGCGACCCTCGGGGGGAGCAGTACTTC. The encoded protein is CASSWTTSDPRGEQYF.

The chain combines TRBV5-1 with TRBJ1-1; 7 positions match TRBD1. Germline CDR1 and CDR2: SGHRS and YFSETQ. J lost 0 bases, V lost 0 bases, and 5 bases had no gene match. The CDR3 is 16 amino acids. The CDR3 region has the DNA TGCGCCAGCAGCTTGGGGACAGGATCCATGAACACTGAAGCTTTCTTT. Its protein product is CASSLGTGSMNTEAFF.

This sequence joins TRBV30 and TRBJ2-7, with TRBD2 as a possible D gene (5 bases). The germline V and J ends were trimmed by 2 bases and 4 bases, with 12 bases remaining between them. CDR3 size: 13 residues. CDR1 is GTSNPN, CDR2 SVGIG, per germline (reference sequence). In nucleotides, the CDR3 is TGTGCCTGGAGTCCGAACGGGGTTTACGAGCAGTACTTC. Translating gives CAWSPNGVYEQYF.

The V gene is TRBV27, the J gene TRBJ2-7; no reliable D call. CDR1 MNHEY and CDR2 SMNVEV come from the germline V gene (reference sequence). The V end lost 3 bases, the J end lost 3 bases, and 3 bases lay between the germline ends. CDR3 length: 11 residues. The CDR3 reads CASSFRYEQYF. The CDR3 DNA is TGTGCCAGCAGTTTTCGCTACGAGCAGTACTTC.

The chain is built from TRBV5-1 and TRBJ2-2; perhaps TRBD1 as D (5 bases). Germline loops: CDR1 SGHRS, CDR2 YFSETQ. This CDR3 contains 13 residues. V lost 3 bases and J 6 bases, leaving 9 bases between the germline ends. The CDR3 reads CASSSQGSGELFF. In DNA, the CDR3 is TGCGCCAGCAGCTCCCAGGGCTCCGGGGAGCTGTTTTTT.

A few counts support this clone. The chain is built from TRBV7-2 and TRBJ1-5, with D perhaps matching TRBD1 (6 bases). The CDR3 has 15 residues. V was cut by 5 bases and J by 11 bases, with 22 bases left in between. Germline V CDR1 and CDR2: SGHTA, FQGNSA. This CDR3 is CASSPRQAVVSAQHF. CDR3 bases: TGTGCCAGCAGCCCTAGACAGGCCGTTGTCTCGGCCCAGCATTTT.

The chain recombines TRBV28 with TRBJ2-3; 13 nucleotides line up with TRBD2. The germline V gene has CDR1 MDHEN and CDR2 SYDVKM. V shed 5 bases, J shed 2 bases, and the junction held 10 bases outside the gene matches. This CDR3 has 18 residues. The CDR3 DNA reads TGTGCCAGCAGTGACGGACTAGCGGGAGACTATATCACAGATACGCAGTATTTT. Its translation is CASSDGLAGDYITDTQYF.

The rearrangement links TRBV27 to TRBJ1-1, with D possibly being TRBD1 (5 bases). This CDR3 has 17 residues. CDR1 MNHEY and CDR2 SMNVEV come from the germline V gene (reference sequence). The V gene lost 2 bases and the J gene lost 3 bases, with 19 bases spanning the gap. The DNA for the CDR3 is TGTGCCAGCAGTTTAGTAGGGGAGGGCCACAAGGACACTGAAGCTTTCTTT. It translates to CASSLVGEGHKDTEAFF.

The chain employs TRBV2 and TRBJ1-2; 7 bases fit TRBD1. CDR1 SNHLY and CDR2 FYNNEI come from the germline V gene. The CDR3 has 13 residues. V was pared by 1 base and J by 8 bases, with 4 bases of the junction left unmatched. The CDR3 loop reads CASSEDRGGGYTF. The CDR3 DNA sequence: TGTGCCAGCAGTGAAGACAGGGGCGGCGGCTACACCTTC.

CDR3 DNA: TGTGCCAGCAGTTATGCCGGGACAGGGTTCACTGAAGCTTTCTTT. It is translated as CASSYAGTGFTEAFF. This chain connects TRBV6-5 to TRBJ1-1; 9 positions agree with TRBD1. This CDR3 is 15 amino acids long. The germline gives CDR1 MNHEY, CDR2 SVGAGI. The V gene end was trimmed by 3 bases and the J gene end by 4 bases; junction bases not matched to a gene: 6.

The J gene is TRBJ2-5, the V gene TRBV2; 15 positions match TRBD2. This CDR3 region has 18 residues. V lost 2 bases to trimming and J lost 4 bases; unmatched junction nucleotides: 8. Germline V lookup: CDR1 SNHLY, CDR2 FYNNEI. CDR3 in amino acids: CASSERGLAGGPRETQYF. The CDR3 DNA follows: TGTGCCAGCAGTGAACGTGGACTAGCGGGAGGGCCGAGAGAGACCCAGTACTTC.

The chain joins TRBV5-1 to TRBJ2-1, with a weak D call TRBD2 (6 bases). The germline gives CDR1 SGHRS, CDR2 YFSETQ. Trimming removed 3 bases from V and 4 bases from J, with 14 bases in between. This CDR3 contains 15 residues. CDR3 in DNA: TGCGCCAGCAGCTGGGGGGTGGCCTCATACAATGAGCAGTTCTTC. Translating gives CASSWGVASYNEQFF. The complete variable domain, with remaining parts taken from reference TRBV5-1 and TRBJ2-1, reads KAGVTQTPRYLIKTRGQQVTLSCSPISGHRSVSWYQQTPGQGLQFLFEYFSETQRNKGNFPGRFSGRQFSNSRSEMNVSTLELGDSALYLCASSWGVASYNEQFFGPGTRLTVL.

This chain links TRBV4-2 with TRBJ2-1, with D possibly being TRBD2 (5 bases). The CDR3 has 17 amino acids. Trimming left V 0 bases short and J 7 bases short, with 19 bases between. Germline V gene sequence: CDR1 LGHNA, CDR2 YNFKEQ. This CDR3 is CASSQEETGLGQNEQFF. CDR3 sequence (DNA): TGTGCCAGCAGCCAAGAAGAGACCGGACTTGGGCAGAATGAGCAGTTCTTC.